This T cell receptor beta chain was sequenced for a study of identical twins. TCRdb called the 5' RACE reads again in MiXCR, with one record for every CDR3 protein. The profile shows around 1.7 million distinct CDR3 sequences, more than 30% of them singletons. This CDR3 has 15 amino acids. The junction had 13 bases not matched to a gene; V was cut back by 8 bases and J by 5 bases. The germline CDR1 and CDR2 sequences are SGHTA and FQGNSA. General observations from the study: The study found weaker excess twin sharing in beta out-of-frame sequences.

Concerning this clonotype itself: Its matching antigen is unknown.

The origin of this receptor is a newborn girl in good health. The material sequenced was cord blood. The rearrangement uses TRBV7-2 and TRBJ2-3, with 7 bases lining up with TRBD1. The CDR3 is CASCSPATGIDTQYF. For the CDR3, the DNA is TGTGCCAGCTGCTCCCCCGCGACAGGGATAGATACGCAGTATTTT. The whole variable domain, remainder taken from reference TRBV7-2 and TRBJ2-3, is GAGVSQSPSNKVTEKGKDVELRCDPISGHTALYWYRQSLGQGLEFLIYFQGNSAPDKSGLPSDRFSAERTGGSVSTLTIQRTQQEDSAVYLCASCSPATGIDTQYFGPGTRLTVL.